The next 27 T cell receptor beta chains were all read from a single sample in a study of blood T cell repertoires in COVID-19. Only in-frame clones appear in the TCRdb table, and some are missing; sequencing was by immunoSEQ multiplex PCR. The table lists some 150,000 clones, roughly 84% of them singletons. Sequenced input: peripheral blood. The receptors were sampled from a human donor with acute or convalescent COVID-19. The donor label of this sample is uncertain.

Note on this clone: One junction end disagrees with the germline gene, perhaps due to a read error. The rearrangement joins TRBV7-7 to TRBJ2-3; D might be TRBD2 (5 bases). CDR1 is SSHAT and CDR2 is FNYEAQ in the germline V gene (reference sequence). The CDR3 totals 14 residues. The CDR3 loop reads CASSLASPRDTQYF. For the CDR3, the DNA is TGTGCTAGCAGCTTAGCGAGTCCTCGGGATACGCAGTATTTT. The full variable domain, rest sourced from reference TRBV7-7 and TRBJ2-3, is GAGVSQSPRYKVTKRGQDVTLRCDPISSHATLYWYQQALGQGPEFLTYFNYEAQPDKSGLPSDRFSAERPEGSISTLTIQRTEQRDSAMYRCASSLASPRDTQYFGPGTRLTVL.

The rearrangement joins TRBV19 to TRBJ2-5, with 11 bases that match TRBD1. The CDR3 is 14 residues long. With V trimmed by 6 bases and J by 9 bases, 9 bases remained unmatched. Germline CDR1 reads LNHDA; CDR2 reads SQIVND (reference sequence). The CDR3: CASSLDGTGGAQYF. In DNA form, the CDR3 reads TGTGCCAGTAGCCTGGATGGGACAGGGGGGGCCCAGTACTTC. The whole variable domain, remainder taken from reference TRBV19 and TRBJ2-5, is DGGITQSPKYLFRKEGQNVTLSCEQNLNHDAMYWYRQDPGQGLRLIYYSQIVNDFQKGDIAEGYSVSREKKESFPLTVTSAQKNPTAFYLCASSLDGTGGAQYFGPGTRLLVL.

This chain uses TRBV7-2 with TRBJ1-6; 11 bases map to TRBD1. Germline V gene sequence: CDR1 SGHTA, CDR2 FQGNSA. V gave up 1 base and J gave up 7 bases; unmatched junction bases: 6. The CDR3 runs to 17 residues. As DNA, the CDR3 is TGTGCCAGCAGCTTAGAGCCGGGACAGGGGGGGAATTCACCCCTCCACTTT. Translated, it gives CASSLEPGQGGNSPLHF.

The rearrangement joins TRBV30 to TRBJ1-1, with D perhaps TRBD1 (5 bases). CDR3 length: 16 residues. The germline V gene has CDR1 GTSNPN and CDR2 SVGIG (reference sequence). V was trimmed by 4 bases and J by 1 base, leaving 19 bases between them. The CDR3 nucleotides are TGTGCCTGGATCGGCAGGGATCTCTCTCCGAACACTGAAGCTTTCTTT. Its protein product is CAWIGRDLSPNTEAFF.

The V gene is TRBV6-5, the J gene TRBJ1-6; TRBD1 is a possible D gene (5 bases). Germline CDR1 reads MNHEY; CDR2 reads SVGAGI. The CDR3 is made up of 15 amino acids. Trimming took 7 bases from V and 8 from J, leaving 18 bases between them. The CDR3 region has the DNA TGTGCCAGCAAAACCGGGGGATTCGGGCATTCACCCCTCCACTTT. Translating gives CASKTGGFGHSPLHF.

CDR3 protein: CATRETGKNTEAFF. CDR3 DNA sequence: TGTGCCACCAGGGAGACAGGGAAGAACACTGAAGCTTTCTTT. The chain joins TRBV24-1 to TRBJ1-1; 7 nucleotides match TRBD1. The CDR3 runs 14 residues. The germline gives CDR1 KGHDR, CDR2 SFDVKD. Trimming took 7 bases from V and 1 from J; bases not matched to a gene: 5.

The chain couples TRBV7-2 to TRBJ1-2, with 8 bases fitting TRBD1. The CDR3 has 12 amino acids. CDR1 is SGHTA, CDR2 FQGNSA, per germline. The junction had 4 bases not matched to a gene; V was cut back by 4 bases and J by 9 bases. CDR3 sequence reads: CASSSRQGSYTF. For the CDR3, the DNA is TGTGCCAGCAGCTCCAGACAGGGGAGCTACACCTTC.

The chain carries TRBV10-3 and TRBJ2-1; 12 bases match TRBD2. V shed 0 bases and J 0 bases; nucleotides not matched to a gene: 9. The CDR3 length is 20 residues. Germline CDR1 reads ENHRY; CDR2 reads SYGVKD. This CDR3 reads CAISESVGLAGGSSYNEQFF. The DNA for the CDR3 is TGTGCCATCAGTGAGTCGGTCGGGCTAGCGGGGGGGAGCTCCTACAATGAGCAGTTCTTC.

The DNA of the CDR3 is TGTGCCAGCAGTGAGGACAGGGTCCAAGAGACCCAGTACTTC. Amino acids: CASSEDRVQETQYF. The rearrangement uses TRBV25-1 and TRBJ2-5; 8 bases are shared with TRBD1. There are 14 residues in the CDR3. V lost 3 bases, J lost 1 base, and 1 base stayed unmatched. Germline V gene data show CDR1 as MGHDK and CDR2 as SYGVNS. Based on the CDR3 plus reference TRBV25-1 and TRBJ2-5, the full variable domain is EADIYQTPRYLVIGTGKKITLECSQTMGHDKMYWYQQDPGMELHLIHYSYGVNSTEKGDLSSESTVSRIRTEHFPLTLESARPSHTSQYLCASSEDRVQETQYFGPGTRLLVL.

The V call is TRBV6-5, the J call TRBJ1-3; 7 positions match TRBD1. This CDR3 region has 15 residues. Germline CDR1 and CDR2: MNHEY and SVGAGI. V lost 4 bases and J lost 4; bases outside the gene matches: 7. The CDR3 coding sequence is TGTGCCAGCAGTTTCGAACAGGGGCACGGAAACACCATATATTTT. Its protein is CASSFEQGHGNTIYF.

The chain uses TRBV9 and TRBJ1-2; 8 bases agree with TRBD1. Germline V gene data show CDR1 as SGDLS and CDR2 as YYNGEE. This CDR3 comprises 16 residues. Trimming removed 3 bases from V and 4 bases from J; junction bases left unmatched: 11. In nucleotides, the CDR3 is TGTGCCAGCAGCGCCCCCTCCGGACAGGGACTCTATGGCTACACCTTC. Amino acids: CASSAPSGQGLYGYTF.

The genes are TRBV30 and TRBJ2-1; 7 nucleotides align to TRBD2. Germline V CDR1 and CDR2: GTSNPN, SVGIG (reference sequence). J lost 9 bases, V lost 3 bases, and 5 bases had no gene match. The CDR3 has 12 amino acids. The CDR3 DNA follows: TGTGCCTGGAGCGACCGCGGGAGTGAGCAGTTCTTC. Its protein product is CAWSDRGSEQFF.

CDR3 sequence: CASSLEVGRAETQYF. The CDR3 DNA reads as TGTGCCAGCAGCTTAGAAGTCGGGCGGGCGGAGACCCAGTACTTC. This chain uses TRBV7-2 with TRBJ2-5; D might be TRBD2 (5 bases). The V and J ends lost 1 base and 5 bases respectively, with 14 bases between them. Germline CDR1 is SGHTA and CDR2 is FQGNSA. The CDR3 has 15 amino acids.

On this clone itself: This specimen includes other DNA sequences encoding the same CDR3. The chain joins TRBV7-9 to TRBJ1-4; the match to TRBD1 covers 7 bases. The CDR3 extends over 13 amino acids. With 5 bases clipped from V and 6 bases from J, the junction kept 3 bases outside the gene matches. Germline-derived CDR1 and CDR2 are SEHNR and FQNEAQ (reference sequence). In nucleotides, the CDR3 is TGTGCCAGCAGCCTTGGGACAGATGAAAAACTGTTTTTT. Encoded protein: CASSLGTDEKLFF.

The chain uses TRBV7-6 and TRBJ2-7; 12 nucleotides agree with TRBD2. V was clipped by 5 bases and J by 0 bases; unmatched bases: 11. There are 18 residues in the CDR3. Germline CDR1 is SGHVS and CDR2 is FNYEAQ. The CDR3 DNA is TGTGCCAGCAGCCCAAAACATGGACTAGCGGGGACCTCCTACGAGCAGTACTTC. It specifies CASSPKHGLAGTSYEQYF.

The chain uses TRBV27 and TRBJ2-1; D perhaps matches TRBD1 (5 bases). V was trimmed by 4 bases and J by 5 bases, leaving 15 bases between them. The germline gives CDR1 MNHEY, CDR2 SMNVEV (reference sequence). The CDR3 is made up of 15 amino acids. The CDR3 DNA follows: TGTGCCAGCAGTTCAAGGGTCAGGGCCGACAATGAGCAGTTCTTC. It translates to CASSSRVRADNEQFF.

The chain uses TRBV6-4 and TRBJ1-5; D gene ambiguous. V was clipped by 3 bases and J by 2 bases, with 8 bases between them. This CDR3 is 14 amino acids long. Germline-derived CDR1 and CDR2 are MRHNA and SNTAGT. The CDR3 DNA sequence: TGTGCCAGCAGTGAGGAGGGTGGCAATCAGCCCCAGCATTTT. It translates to CASSEEGGNQPQHF.

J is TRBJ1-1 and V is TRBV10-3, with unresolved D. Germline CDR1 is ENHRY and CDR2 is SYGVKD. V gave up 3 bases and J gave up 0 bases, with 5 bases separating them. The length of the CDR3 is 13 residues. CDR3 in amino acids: CAISDQMNTEAFF. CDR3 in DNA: TGTGCCATCAGTGATCAAATGAACACTGAAGCTTTCTTT.

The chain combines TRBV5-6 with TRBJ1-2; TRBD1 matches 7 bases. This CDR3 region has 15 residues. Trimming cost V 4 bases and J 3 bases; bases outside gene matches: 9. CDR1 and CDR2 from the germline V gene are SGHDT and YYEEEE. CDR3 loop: CASSQTGRTDYGYTF. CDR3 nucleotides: TGTGCCAGCAGCCAGACAGGGCGGACAGACTATGGCTACACCTTC.

Here the CDR3 DNA reads TGTGCCAGCAGTTCGGACAGCTATGGCTACACCTTC. It encodes CASSSDSYGYTF. This sequence joins TRBV12-3 or TRBV12-4 and TRBJ1-2, with a possible D match to TRBD1 (6 bases). The length of the CDR3 is 12 residues. V dropped 4 bases and J dropped 4 bases, with 7 bases sitting between them.

For the CDR3, the DNA is TGTGCCAGCAGCGTCCAAGTCTACGGAAACACCATATATTTT. Residues: CASSVQVYGNTIYF. The rearrangement uses TRBV9 and TRBJ1-3; D is unclear. The V and J ends lost 2 bases and 4 bases respectively, with 10 bases between them. This CDR3 comprises 14 residues. Per the germline V gene, CDR1 is SGDLS and CDR2 is YYNGEE.

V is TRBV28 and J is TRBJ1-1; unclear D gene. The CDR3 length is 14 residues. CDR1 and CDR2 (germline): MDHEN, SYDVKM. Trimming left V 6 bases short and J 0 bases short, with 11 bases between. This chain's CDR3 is CASSRGGMNTEAFF. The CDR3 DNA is TGTGCCAGCAGCCGGGGAGGGATGAACACTGAAGCTTTCTTT.

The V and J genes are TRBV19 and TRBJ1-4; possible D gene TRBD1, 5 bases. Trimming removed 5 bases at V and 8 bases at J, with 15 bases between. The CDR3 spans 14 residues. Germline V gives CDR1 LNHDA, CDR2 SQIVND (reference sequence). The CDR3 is CASSDGAVGEKLFF. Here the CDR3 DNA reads TGTGCCAGTAGTGATGGGGCTGTTGGGGAAAAACTGTTTTTT.

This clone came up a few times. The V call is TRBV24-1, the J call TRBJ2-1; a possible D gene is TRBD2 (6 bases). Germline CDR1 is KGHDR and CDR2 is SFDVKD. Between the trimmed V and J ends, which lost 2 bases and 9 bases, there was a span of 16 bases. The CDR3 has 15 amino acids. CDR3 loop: CATSDWAREAAEQFF. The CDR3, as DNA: TGTGCCACCAGTGATTGGGCCAGGGAGGCGGCTGAGCAGTTCTTC.

CDR3 sequence reads: CSVERWGATNTGELFF. In nucleotides, the CDR3 is TGCAGCGTTGAACGTTGGGGAGCTACTAACACCGGGGAGCTGTTTTTT. This rearrangement joins TRBV29-1 to TRBJ2-2; TRBD2 might be the D (5 bases). CDR1 is SQVTM, CDR2 ANQGSEA, per germline. Trimming stripped 2 bases from V and 2 bases from J, with 15 bases between. The CDR3 has 16 amino acids.

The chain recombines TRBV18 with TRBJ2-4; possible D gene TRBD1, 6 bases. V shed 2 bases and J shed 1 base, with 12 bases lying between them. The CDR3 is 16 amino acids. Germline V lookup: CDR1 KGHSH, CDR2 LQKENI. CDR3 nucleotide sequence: TGTGCCAGCTCACCATATACAGGGTCCGCCAAAAACATTCAGTACTTC. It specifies CASSPYTGSAKNIQYF.

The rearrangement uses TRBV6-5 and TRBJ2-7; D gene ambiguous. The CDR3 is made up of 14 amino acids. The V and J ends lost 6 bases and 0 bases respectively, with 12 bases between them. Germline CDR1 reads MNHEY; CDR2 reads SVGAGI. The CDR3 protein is CASSLTVDSYEQYF. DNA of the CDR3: TGTGCCAGCAGCCTTACTGTAGACTCCTACGAGCAGTACTTC.